This TCR beta chain was sequenced during a study of control samples from healthy donors and cancer patients. This CDR3 is 15 amino acids long. CDR1 is SQVTM, CDR2 ANQGSEA, per germline. Trimming at V came to 2 bases and at J to 1 base, leaving 7 bases not matched to a gene. Clones were sequenced by immunoSEQ multiplex PCR, and TCRdb holds only the in-frame ones, with some missing. The data hold tens of thousands of clones, with approximately 82% observed a single time. This clone appeared once. The material sequenced was PBMCs. The V gene is TRBV29-1, the J gene TRBJ2-7, with 8 bases that match TRBD2. The receptor was derived from a woman aged 60-75 years with lung cancer. CDR3 in DNA: TGCAGCGTTGAACTCCTAGCGGGCGTTTCCTACGAGCAGTACTTC. It translates to CSVELLAGVSYEQYF.